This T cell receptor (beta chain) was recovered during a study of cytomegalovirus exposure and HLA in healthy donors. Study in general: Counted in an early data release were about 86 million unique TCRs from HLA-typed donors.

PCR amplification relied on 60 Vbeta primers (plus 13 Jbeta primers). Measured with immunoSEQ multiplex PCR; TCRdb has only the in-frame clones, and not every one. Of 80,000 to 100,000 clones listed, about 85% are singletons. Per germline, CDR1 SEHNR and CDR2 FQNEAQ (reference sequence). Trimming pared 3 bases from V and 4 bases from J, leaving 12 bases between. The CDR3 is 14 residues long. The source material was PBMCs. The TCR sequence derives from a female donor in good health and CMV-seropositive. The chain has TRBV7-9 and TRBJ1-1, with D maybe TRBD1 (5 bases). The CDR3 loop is CASSLEGQGTEAFF. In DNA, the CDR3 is TGTGCCAGCAGCTTGGAGGGCCAGGGCACTGAAGCTTTCTTT.